The 17 T cell receptor beta chains below come from one sample, sequenced in a study of blood T cell repertoires in COVID-19. Assay: immunoSEQ multiplex PCR; the TCRdb copy retains only in-frame clones and omits some. The sample includes fewer than 200,000 clones, roughly 89% of them seen just once. The material sequenced was peripheral blood. These receptors originate from a woman younger than 30 who had recovered from COVID-19.

This clone was seen a single time. The chain has TRBV7-2 and TRBJ1-3; no clear D. Trimming left V 5 bases short and J 2 bases short, with 10 bases between. Germline CDR1 reads SGHTA; CDR2 reads FQGNSA. The CDR3 covers 14 residues. The CDR3 sequence: CASSMLSAGNTIYF. The DNA of the CDR3 is TGTGCCAGCAGCATGTTGTCAGCTGGAAACACCATATATTTT.

This clone occurred a few times. The chain carries TRBV11-2 and TRBJ2-2; possibly TRBD2 for D (6 bases). Deletions cut 1 base from V and 5 bases from J, with 8 bases between. The germline CDR1 and CDR2 sequences are SGHAT and FQNNGV. CDR3 length: 14 amino acids. CDR3 residues: CASSLGAGTGELFF. For the CDR3, the DNA is TGTGCCAGCAGCTTAGGGGCGGGGACCGGGGAGCTGTTTTTT.

This chain joins TRBV7-6 and TRBJ2-5, with 8 positions matching TRBD2. J was trimmed by 3 bases and V by 5 bases; bases with no gene match: 8. This CDR3 has 15 residues. Germline V CDR1 and CDR2: SGHVS, FNYEAQ. CDR3 DNA sequence: TGTGCCAGCAGCACCCATAGCGGGGCCGAAGAGACCCAGTACTTC. It is translated as CASSTHSGAEETQYF.

This clone showed up just once. The chain uses TRBV7-6 and TRBJ2-3; 7 bases align to TRBD1. With V trimmed by 0 bases and J by 2 bases, 5 bases remained unmatched. CDR1 is SGHVS and CDR2 is FNYEAQ in the germline V gene. This CDR3 contains 16 residues. The DNA of the CDR3 is TGTGCCAGCAGCTTAGCAGGGACAGACCCCACAGATACGCAGTATTTT. Translation gives CASSLAGTDPTDTQYF.

The rearrangement links TRBV7-3 to TRBJ2-1; TRBD2 matches 8 bases. Germline V CDR1 and CDR2: SGHTA, FQGTGA. This CDR3 contains 14 residues. V dropped 4 bases and J dropped 6; count of bases not matched to a gene: 5. The CDR3 is CASSSPTSGNEQFF. The CDR3 DNA follows: TGTGCCAGCAGCTCCCCTACTAGCGGCAATGAGCAGTTCTTC.

The rearrangement uses TRBV19 and TRBJ1-2; 9 positions agree with TRBD1. The CDR3 is made up of 15 amino acids. Unmatched junction bases numbered 6, after V lost 5 bases and J lost 2 bases. Germline CDR1 and CDR2: LNHDA and SQIVND (reference sequence). The CDR3 DNA reads TGTGCCAGTAGTGTGGGGACAGGGCCCAACTATGGCTACACCTTC. It encodes CASSVGTGPNYGYTF. Combining the CDR3 with reference TRBV19 and TRBJ1-2 gives the whole variable domain DGGITQSPKYLFRKEGQNVTLSCEQNLNHDAMYWYRQDPGQGLRLIYYSQIVNDFQKGDIAEGYSVSREKKESFPLTVTSAQKNPTAFYLCASSVGTGPNYGYTFGSGTRLTVV.

The rearrangement uses TRBV6-5 and TRBJ1-1, with D uncertain. The germline V gene has CDR1 MNHEY and CDR2 SVGAGI. The CDR3 totals 15 residues. V was clipped by 5 bases and J by 3 bases, with 16 bases between them. This chain's CDR3 is CASSLRGPPYTEAFF. The CDR3 nucleotides are TGTGCCAGCAGTCTACGTGGGCCGCCATACACTGAAGCTTTCTTT.

This chain uses TRBV2 with TRBJ1-1, with D hard to call. V was cut by 8 bases and J by 4 bases, with 14 bases left in between. This CDR3 spans 13 amino acids. The germline V gene has CDR1 SNHLY and CDR2 FYNNEI. As DNA, the CDR3 is TGTGCCAGCCGGAACACAGAGTCCACTGAAGCTTTCTTT. Its translation is CASRNTESTEAFF.

CDR3 sequence: CATRTGENTEAFF. The CDR3 region has the DNA TGTGCCACGAGGACAGGGGAGAACACTGAAGCTTTCTTT. This sequence joins TRBV10-3 and TRBJ1-1; 9 bases agree with TRBD1. The germline V gene has CDR1 ENHRY and CDR2 SYGVKD. The CDR3 loop spans 13 amino acids. V shed 10 bases and J 1 base; nucleotides not matched to a gene: 4.

As for this clone: The same CDR3 arises from other DNA sequences in this sample as well. The rearrangement joins TRBV19 to TRBJ2-1; 10 bases agree with TRBD2. The CDR3 is 15 residues long. Germline V gene data show CDR1 as LNHDA and CDR2 as SQIVND (reference sequence). J was trimmed by 6 bases and V by 3 bases; bases with no gene match: 5. In DNA form, the CDR3 reads TGTGCCAGTAGTATCCTAGCGGGAGTGGGCAATGAGCAGTTCTTC. This translates into CASSILAGVGNEQFF.

The rearrangement uses TRBV21-1 and TRBJ2-7; the D segment call TRBD2 is taken from the table without a DNA check. TRBV21-1 represents a pseudogene. This CDR3 is 16 amino acids long. In nucleotides, the CDR3 is TGTGCCAGCAGCAAAGGGACCGGACTAGCGGTCCGCGAGCAGTACTTC. It is translated as CASSKGTGLAVREQYF.

The rearrangement links TRBV4-3 to TRBJ1-2; TRBD1 aligns across 12 bases. Germline lookup yields CDR1 LGHNA and CDR2 YSLEER. The CDR3 covers 14 residues. Germline trimming cut 3 bases from V and 7 bases from J; bases unmatched to any gene: 3. Here the CDR3 reads CASSQGQGAFGYTF. The DNA for the CDR3 is TGCGCCAGCAGCCAGGGACAGGGGGCATTTGGCTACACCTTC.

The chain combines TRBV7-2 with TRBJ2-7, with 8 bases that match TRBD2. The CDR3 totals 15 residues. The junction had 6 bases not matched to a gene; V was cut back by 4 bases and J by 1 base. Germline assignment: CDR1 SGHTA and CDR2 FQGNSA. The CDR3 sequence: CASSSAGGGSYEQYF. The CDR3 coding sequence is TGTGCCAGCAGCTCTGCGGGGGGCGGATCCTACGAGCAGTACTTC.

This chain uses TRBV4-1 with TRBJ2-7, with 7 positions matching TRBD1. V gave up 4 bases and J gave up 3 bases; unmatched junction bases: 6. Germline loops: CDR1 MGHRA, CDR2 YSYEKL. This CDR3 region has 14 residues. The CDR3 DNA reads as TGCGCCAGCAGCCCCCGACAGGGATACTACGAGCAGTACTTC. This encodes CASSPRQGYYEQYF.

The chain uses TRBV19 and TRBJ1-1; 10 positions agree with TRBD1. The CDR3 is made up of 16 amino acids. The ends lost 5 bases at V and 2 bases at J; junction bases unmatched: 8. Germline V gene lookup returns CDR1 LNHDA and CDR2 SQIVND (reference sequence). CDR3 amino acids: CASSLSTGGFNTEAFF. In nucleotides, the CDR3 is TGTGCCAGTAGTCTCTCGACAGGGGGCTTTAACACTGAAGCTTTCTTT.

This clone was recorded once. CDR3 in amino acids: CAISEIQGSNSPLHF. The CDR3 nucleotides are TGTGCCATCAGTGAGATACAGGGTTCTAATTCACCCCTCCACTTT. The chain is built from TRBV10-3 and TRBJ1-6, with D possibly TRBD1 on 6 matching bases. The V gene's germline CDR1 is ENHRY and CDR2 SYGVKD. The CDR3 extends over 15 amino acids. V was pared by 2 bases and J by 6 bases, with 11 bases between.

The V gene is TRBV6-5, the J gene TRBJ1-1; 7 bases are a match to TRBD1. The germline gives CDR1 MNHEY, CDR2 SVGAGI. Losses at the gene ends were 10 bases for V and 1 base for J; bases not matched to a gene: 6. The CDR3 runs 13 residues. The CDR3 loop reads CATSGQPNTEAFF. CDR3 nucleotides: TGTGCCACTTCGGGACAGCCGAACACTGAAGCTTTCTTT.